A selection of T cell receptor beta chains follows, all from one sample in a study of blood T cell repertoires in COVID-19. The table came from immunoSEQ multiplex PCR; TCRdb's copy has only in-frame clones and leaves some out. The sample includes 57,000 or so clones, 85% to 90% of them seen just once. The sample consisted of peripheral blood. These TCRs come from a woman aged 45-65 years with active or convalescent COVID-19. Both conserved end residues are part of each CDR3. Fields, in order: clone size, J gene, V gene, D gene, CDR3 DNA, CDR3 protein. D genes are given only for firm matches. Where a row states a size, it is once, few, many or the class of an expanded clone; other rows omit it.

- TRBJ1-4 TRBV6-6 TRBD1 TGTGCCAGCAGTCGGGACAGTGAAAAACTGTTTTTT CASSRDSEKLFF
few TRBJ1-6 TRBV5-1 - TGCGCCAGCAGCAGATCCGGGGGAAATTCACCCCTCCACTTT CASSRSGGNSPLHF
- TRBJ1-1 TRBV4-1 TRBD1 TGCGCCAGCAGCCAAGGCAGGGGGGAAGCTTTCTTT CASSQGRGEAFF
- TRBJ2-1 TRBV5-1 - TGCGCCAGCAGCGAGACTAGGGGAGACAATGAGCAGTTCTTC CASSETRGDNEQFF
- TRBJ2-3 TRBV28 - TGTGCCAGAGCGGGCGTCACAGATACGCAGTATTTT CARAGVTDTQYF
- TRBJ2-5 TRBV27 TRBD2 TGTGCCAGCAGTCTCCAATTCGGGACTAGCGGGAGGGCTCAAGAGACCCAGTACTTC CASSLQFGTSGRAQETQYF
- TRBJ1-2 TRBV5-1 - TGCGCCAGCAGCTTCGGCCAGGATGTCTATGGCTACACCTTC CASSFGQDVYGYTF
- TRBJ2-7 TRBV3-1/TRBV3-2 - TGTGCCAGCAGCCCCTCCCCCCGAGGGGAGCAGTACTTC CASSPSPRGEQYF
- TRBJ2-7 TRBV23-1 - TGCGCCAGCAGTCAATTTAGGAACTCGGCGGGGCAGTACTTC CASSQFRNSAGQYF
many TRBJ2-1 TRBV7-8 TRBD2 TGTGCCAGCACCGGACCCTGGACTAGCGGGGGCTTCTACAATGAGCAGTTCTTC CASTGPWTSGGFYNEQFF
- TRBJ1-1 TRBV2 - TGTGCCAGCAGTCAGGGGTTTTTGAACACTGAAGCTTTCTTT CASSQGFLNTEAFF
- TRBJ1-3 TRBV27 - TGTGCCAGCAGTCCAACCCTTGTATGGGGGGTTGGCAACACCATATATTTT CASSPTLVWGVGNTIYF
- TRBJ1-1 TRBV18 - TGTGCCAGCTCACCACCGAGTGAGACTGAAGCTTTCTTT CASSPPSETEAFF
- TRBJ1-2 TRBV25-1 - TGTGCCAGCACCAAAAGCGGGGCGGGACTTAACTATGGCTACACCTTC CASTKSGAGLNYGYTF
- TRBJ1-1 TRBV6-5 - TGTGCCAGCAGTTACGGGGAGGGAGCTTTCTTT CASSYGEGAFF
- TRBJ1-3 TRBV5-1 - TGCGCCAGCAGCTTGGCAGGGTTCGGAAACACCATATATTTT CASSLAGFGNTIYF
- TRBJ2-1 TRBV2 - TGTGCCAGCACCCCGGGACTCCCAGGGGGTAATGAGCAGTTCTTC CASTPGLPGGNEQFF
- TRBJ1-4 TRBV18 - TGTGCCAGCTCACCTCAGGGTCTGAATGAAAAACTGTTTTTT CASSPQGLNEKLFF
- TRBJ2-3 TRBV2 - TGTGCCAGCAGTGCCGGGGGTAGCACAGATACGCAGTATTTT CASSAGGSTDTQYF
- TRBJ1-2 TRBV4-1 TRBD1 TGCGCCAGCAGCCAACAGGGGGACTATGGCTACACCTTC CASSQQGDYGYTF
- TRBJ2-7 TRBV3-1/TRBV3-2 - TGTGCCAGCAGCCCACGCTCAAGCGGGTCCCACTACGAGCAGTACTTC CASSPRSSGSHYEQYF
- TRBJ2-1 TRBV7-9 TRBD2 TGTGCCAGCAGCACTAGCGGGAGGGGGGCCTACAATGAGCAGTTCTTC CASSTSGRGAYNEQFF
- TRBJ2-2 TRBV5-1 - TGCGCCAGCAGCTTGCTCCAACTAAGCCGGGAAGGGGAGCTGTTTTTT CASSLLQLSREGELFF
once TRBJ2-1 TRBV12-3/TRBV12-4 - TGTGCCAGCAGTTTAATGTCTAGTGAGCAGTTCTTC CASSLMSSEQFF
few TRBJ1-5 TRBV21-1 - TGTGCCAGCAGCAAAGGAATCTCGACAAGCAATCAGCCCCAGCATTTT CASSKGISTSNQPQHF
- TRBJ1-5 TRBV2 - TGTGCCAGCACCAAGGACGGGGGCAATCAGCCCCAGCATTTT CASTKDGGNQPQHF
- TRBJ2-5 TRBV9 TRBD2 TGTGCCAGCAGCCGACACGGCGCCGGGACTAGCCAAGAGACCCAGTACTTC CASSRHGAGTSQETQYF
- TRBJ1-2 TRBV12-3/TRBV12-4 TRBD1 TGTGCCAGCAGTGGACAGGGGGTCTATGGCTACACCTTC CASSGQGVYGYTF
- TRBJ2-1 TRBV7-6 TRBD2 TGTGCCAGCAGCTTAGTTCTGGCGACTAGCGGGAGTGGTAATGAGCAGTTCTTC CASSLVLATSGSGNEQFF
- TRBJ1-1 TRBV5-8 - TGTGCCAGCAGCACCCGACAGTACACTGAAGCTTTCTTT CASSTRQYTEAFF
- TRBJ1-1 TRBV5-1 - TGCGCCAGCAGCTCCGGTGTGGGGTCATTAGCGGCTTTCTTT CASSSGVGSLAAFF
once TRBJ1-2 TRBV5-6 TRBD1 TGTGCCAGCAGCTTTGATGTGACAGGGGAAGGCTACACCTTC CASSFDVTGEGYTF
- TRBJ1-1 TRBV27 - TGTGCCAGCAGTTTAGTGGGCAGGGCAAACACTGAAGCTTTCTTT CASSLVGRANTEAFF
- TRBJ2-7 TRBV5-1 - TGCGCCAGCAGCTCCCAGCTAGGCGAGCAGTACTTC CASSSQLGEQYF
- TRBJ2-1 TRBV5-8 TRBD1 TGTGCCAGCAGCTTAGGTGGGGACAGCTCCTACAATGAGCAGTTCTTC CASSLGGDSSYNEQFF
- TRBJ2-7 TRBV30 - TGTGCCTGGACGAGCGAGCAGTACTTC CAWTSEQYF
- TRBJ2-5 TRBV30 - TGTGCCTGGGGTCCGGGACACTTAGAGACCCAGTACTTC CAWGPGHLETQYF
- TRBJ1-3 TRBV15 - TGTGCCACCAGCAGCCTAATCGGGACAACTGGAAACACCATATATTTT CATSSLIGTTGNTIYF
- TRBJ1-1 TRBV18 TRBD1 TGTGCCAGCTCACCTAGGACAGGGTCGGGGGACACTGAAGCTTTCTTT CASSPRTGSGDTEAFF